The source of this TCR beta chain is a study of regulatory T cells in long-lasting Graves disease. Points from the study as a whole: TCR diversity in persistent Graves' patients was below that of newly diagnosed ones. Possibly, accuracy suffered from the small sample size.

The V gene's germline CDR1 is MNHEY and CDR2 SVGAGI. Trimming left V 2 bases short and J 6 bases short, with 13 bases between. There are 15 residues in the CDR3. With respect to this clonotype: What it binds is not known.

Building the TCR beta libraries relied on iRepertoire HTBI primers, and CDR3 regions underwent Arm-PCR. TCRdb called the multiplex PCR reads again in MiXCR, with one record for every CDR3 protein. The sample shows a few hundred thousand distinct CDR3 sequences, 20% to 30% of them seen only once. The time point is: persistent/refractory GD, antithyroid drugs over 5 years with positive TRAb. The TCR library was prepared using RNA isolated from PBMCs. The rearrangement uses TRBV6-5 and TRBJ2-2; possibly TRBD1 for D (5 bases). This clonotype originated in a female donor with Graves disease. Specimen: peripheral blood mononuclear cells (PBMCs), collected when the disease was refractory, from a patient treated with antithyroid drugs. CDR3 sequence: CASSYARVTSGELFF. CDR3 bases: TGTGCCAGCAGTTACGCCAGGGTAACCTCCGGGGAGCTGTTTTTT.